These 23 T cell receptor beta chains share one sample of origin, sequenced in a study of neoadjuvant nivolumab and ipilimumab in lung cancer. Assay: immunoSEQ multiplex PCR; the TCRdb copy retains only in-frame clones and omits some. The data hold approximately 26,000 clones, with about 85% observed a single time. The material was peripheral blood, obtained before neoadjuvant nivolumab, alone or with ipilimumab. These receptors originate from an adult with non-small cell lung cancer.

The CDR3: CASSSPGHPDQETQYF. The CDR3 DNA reads TGTGCCAGCAGCTCCCCTGGACACCCGGACCAAGAGACCCAGTACTTC. The rearrangement uses TRBV13 and TRBJ2-5, with D possibly being TRBD1 (5 bases). Germline assignment: CDR1 PRHDT and CDR2 FYEKMQ (reference sequence). V shed 4 bases and J shed 0 bases, with 15 bases lying between them. The CDR3 extends over 16 amino acids.

The V call is TRBV29-1, the J call TRBJ1-4; 9 positions agree with TRBD1. The length of the CDR3 is 15 residues. CDR1 is SQVTM and CDR2 is ANQGSEA in the germline V gene. Germline trimming cut 0 bases from V and 7 bases from J; bases unmatched to any gene: 6. The DNA of the CDR3 is TGCAGCGTTGAAGATAGCGGACAGGGGAGTGAAAAACTGTTTTTT. This encodes CSVEDSGQGSEKLFF. Supplemented by reference TRBV29-1 and TRBJ1-4, the full variable domain reads SAVISQKPSRDICQRGTSLTIQCQVDSQVTMMFWYRQQPGQSLTLIATANQGSEATYESGFVIDKFPISRPNLTFSTLTVSNMSPEDSSIYLCSVEDSGQGSEKLFFGSGTQLSVL.

The chain couples TRBV7-2 to TRBJ2-7, with D hard to call. Germline V gene data show CDR1 as SGHTA and CDR2 as FQGNSA. Trimming left V 3 bases short and J 6 bases short, with 12 bases between. The CDR3 has 13 residues. Written as DNA, the CDR3 is TGTGCCAGCAGCTTGGGCCCATCGGGCGAGCAGTACTTC. Amino acids: CASSLGPSGEQYF.

V is TRBV19 and J is TRBJ1-6; D not resolved. Trimming took off 5 bases at V and 7 bases at J, with 9 bases between the two ends. Germline CDR1 reads LNHDA; CDR2 reads SQIVND (reference sequence). The CDR3 has 13 residues. For the CDR3, the DNA is TGTGCCAGTAGTTTCTATGAGAATTCACCCCTCCACTTT. Encoded protein: CASSFYENSPLHF.

The chain has TRBV11-1 and TRBJ2-7, with 7 bases identical to TRBD1. V shed 1 base, J shed 4 bases, and the junction held 7 bases outside the gene matches. Looked up from germline, CDR1 is SGHAT and CDR2 is FQDESV (reference sequence). The CDR3 is 15 amino acids. CDR3 in DNA: TGTGCCAGCAGCTTAGGAACGACAGGGAAATACGAGCAGTACTTC. This encodes CASSLGTTGKYEQYF.

This chain joins TRBV6-6 and TRBJ1-5; D unclear. This CDR3 comprises 14 residues. The germline CDR1 and CDR2 sequences are MNHNY and SVGAGI (reference sequence). Deletions cut 2 bases from V and 1 base from J, with 6 bases between. The CDR3 DNA follows: TGTGCCAGCAGTTACGGAGAAAGCAATCAGCCCCAGCATTTT. It translates to CASSYGESNQPQHF.

The genes are TRBV7-9 and TRBJ2-1; 11 bases agree with TRBD2. The germline gives CDR1 SEHNR, CDR2 FQNEAQ (reference sequence). The CDR3 covers 14 residues. V was clipped by 5 bases and J by 9 bases; unmatched bases: 6. CDR3 sequence reads: CASSLTSGGGEQFF. CDR3 DNA: TGTGCCAGCAGCCTAACTAGCGGGGGTGGTGAGCAGTTCTTC. Full variable domain (remainder filled in from reference TRBV7-9 and TRBJ2-1): DTGVSQNPRHKITKRGQNVTFRCDPISEHNRLYWYRQTLGQGPEFLTYFQNEAQLEKSRLLSDRFSAERPKGSFSTLEIQRTEQGDSAMYLCASSLTSGGGEQFFGPGTRLTVL.

This sequence joins TRBV5-1 and TRBJ2-3, with a possible D match to TRBD2 (6 bases). Germline CDR1 reads SGHRS; CDR2 reads YFSETQ. CDR3 length: 15 residues. V lost 1 base and J lost 0, with 9 bases in between. The CDR3 here is CASSLWEDSTDTQYF. The CDR3 DNA reads TGCGCCAGCAGCTTGTGGGAGGACAGCACAGATACGCAGTATTTT.

This rearrangement joins TRBV7-3 to TRBJ2-3; either TRBD1 or TRBD2 may fit D (7 bases each). The V gene lost 5 bases and the J gene lost 4 bases, with 13 bases spanning the gap. The germline gives CDR1 SGHTA, CDR2 FQGTGA. This CDR3 contains 14 residues. CDR3 protein: CASSPGGAADTQYF. In DNA form, the CDR3 reads TGTGCCAGCAGCCCAGGGGGGGCCGCAGATACGCAGTATTTT.

The chain carries TRBV6-5 and TRBJ1-1; maybe TRBD1 (5 bases). From germline, CDR1 is MNHEY and CDR2 SVGAGI. The CDR3 extends over 16 amino acids. V was cut by 4 bases and J by 3 bases, with 18 bases left in between. CDR3 sequence (DNA): TGTGCCAGCAGTTCCCCCGCAGGTGCGGGGGACACTGAAGCTTTCTTT. It translates to CASSSPAGAGDTEAFF.

The chain couples TRBV11-3 to TRBJ2-5; tentative D call: TRBD1 (6 bases). The CDR3 has 17 residues. Trimming stripped 8 bases from V and 3 bases from J, with 25 bases between. Per germline, CDR1 SGHNT and CDR2 YENEEA. Here the CDR3 reads CASPPRPQRDTKETQYF. The DNA of the CDR3 is TGTGCCAGCCCCCCTAGACCCCAAAGGGACACCAAAGAGACCCAGTACTTC.

This clone was seen a few times. This rearrangement joins TRBV7-9 to TRBJ1-6, with D perhaps matching TRBD1 (5 bases). This CDR3 region has 14 residues. Trimming pared 5 bases from V and 11 bases from J, leaving 16 bases between. From germline, CDR1 is SEHNR and CDR2 FQNEAQ (reference sequence). Written as DNA, the CDR3 is TGTGCCAGCAGCGCAAGCAGGTGGGGGGCACCCCTCCACTTT. It is translated as CASSASRWGAPLHF.

The chain combines TRBV27 with TRBJ2-7; D may match TRBD1 or TRBD2 (6 bases each). The germline V gene encodes CDR1 MNHEY and CDR2 SMNVEV (reference sequence). CDR3 length: 14 residues. Deletions cut 5 bases from V and 2 bases from J, with 13 bases between. The CDR3: CASSRQEGAYEQYF. For the CDR3, the DNA is TGTGCCAGCAGTAGACAGGAGGGGGCCTACGAGCAGTACTTC.

V usage is TRBV5-5 and J usage is TRBJ2-1; no clear D. The CDR3 has 15 residues. The V gene lost 5 bases and the J gene lost 3 bases, with 15 bases spanning the gap. The germline V gene encodes CDR1 SGHKS and CDR2 YYEKEE (reference sequence). CDR3 region: CASSYTASGYNEQFF. The CDR3 bases are TGTGCCAGCAGTTACACAGCTTCGGGCTACAATGAGCAGTTCTTC.

The chain is built from TRBV5-4 and TRBJ2-2, with TRBD1 as a possible D gene (6 bases). The germline V gene encodes CDR1 SGHNT and CDR2 YYREEE (reference sequence). This CDR3 region has 18 residues. The V end was cut by 4 bases, the J end by 1 base, with 20 bases between. CDR3 coding DNA: TGTGCCAGCAGCAGTCTCTTGTTGACCAGGGGGAACACCGGGGAGCTGTTTTTT. Its translation: CASSSLLLTRGNTGELFF.

This clone has a handful of counts. The chain joins TRBV27 to TRBJ2-5; a possible D gene is TRBD1 (6 bases). V shed 3 bases and J shed 0 bases, with 8 bases lying between them. CDR3 length: 14 amino acids. Germline CDR1 reads MNHEY; CDR2 reads SMNVEV (reference sequence). The CDR3 spells CASSFSGDQETQYF. DNA of the CDR3: TGTGCCAGCAGTTTTTCAGGGGACCAAGAGACCCAGTACTTC.

The V call is TRBV4-3, the J call TRBJ2-7; unclear D gene. The length of the CDR3 is 16 residues. Germline V gene sequence: CDR1 LGHNA, CDR2 YSLEER. Trimming pared 4 bases from V and 2 bases from J, leaving 18 bases between. The CDR3 sequence is CASSPSPRAEPYEQYF. The CDR3 nucleotides read TGCGCCAGCAGCCCATCCCCTAGGGCAGAACCCTACGAGCAGTACTTC.

The chain couples TRBV29-1 to TRBJ1-2, with D uncertain. Between the trimmed V and J ends, which lost 5 bases and 10 bases, there was a span of 11 bases. The CDR3 spans 10 residues. Germline V gives CDR1 SQVTM, CDR2 ANQGSEA. CDR3 sequence reads: CSVFIRDYTF. The CDR3 DNA is TGCAGCGTTTTCATTCGGGACTACACCTTC.

A single count supports this clone. The V gene is TRBV6-5, the J gene TRBJ2-7, with D possibly TRBD2 on 6 matching bases. Trimming took 7 bases from V and 2 from J, leaving 15 bases between them. CDR1 MNHEY and CDR2 SVGAGI come from the germline V gene. The CDR3 length is 14 residues. The DNA of the CDR3 is TGTGCCAGCACCATGGGAGGTTGGCCCTACGAGCAGTACTTC. It yields the protein CASTMGGWPYEQYF.

The chain combines TRBV6-1 with TRBJ2-2; 10 bases match TRBD1. V trimming: 7 bases; J trimming: 5 bases; junction bases outside the gene matches: 7. This CDR3 region has 15 residues. Germline V gives CDR1 MNHNS, CDR2 SASEGT. The CDR3 sequence is CASIVGTGVTGELFF. CDR3 nucleotides: TGTGCCAGCATCGTCGGGACAGGGGTGACCGGGGAGCTGTTTTTT.

The rearrangement links TRBV5-1 to TRBJ1-2; D is possibly TRBD1 (5 bases). The V and J ends lost 0 bases and 2 bases respectively, with 8 bases between them. Germline-derived CDR1 and CDR2 are SGHRS and YFSETQ. This CDR3 comprises 14 residues. CDR3 coding DNA: TGCGCCAGCAGCTTGGGTGACAGCAACTATGGCTACACCTTC. Translation gives CASSLGDSNYGYTF.

The chain links TRBV19 to TRBJ1-1, with D possibly matching TRBD1 (6 bases). Germline V gives CDR1 LNHDA, CDR2 SQIVND (reference sequence). The CDR3 runs to 13 residues. Trimming took off 3 bases at V and 10 bases at J, with 15 bases between the two ends. The DNA of the CDR3 is TGTGCCAGTAGTATCGGGGGACACCAATTAGCTTTCTTT. Its translation is CASSIGGHQLAFF.

The rearrangement links TRBV2 to TRBJ1-2; D not resolved. Trimming cost V 2 bases and J 0 bases, with 10 bases left between them. The CDR3 is 15 amino acids. CDR1 SNHLY and CDR2 FYNNEI come from the germline V gene. The chain's CDR3 is CASSELLLSNYGYTF. The CDR3 DNA reads as TGTGCCAGCAGTGAACTTCTACTTTCTAACTATGGCTACACCTTC.